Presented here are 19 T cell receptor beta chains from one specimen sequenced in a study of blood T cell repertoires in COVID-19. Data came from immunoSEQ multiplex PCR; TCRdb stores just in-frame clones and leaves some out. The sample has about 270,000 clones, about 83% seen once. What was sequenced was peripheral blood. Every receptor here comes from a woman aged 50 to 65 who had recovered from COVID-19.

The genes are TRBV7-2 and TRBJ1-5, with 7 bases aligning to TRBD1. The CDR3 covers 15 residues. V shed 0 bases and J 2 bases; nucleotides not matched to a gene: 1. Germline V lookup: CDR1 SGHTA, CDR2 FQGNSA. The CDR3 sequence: CASSLAGGGNQPQHF. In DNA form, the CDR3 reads TGTGCCAGCAGCTTAGCAGGGGGCGGCAATCAGCCCCAGCATTTT.

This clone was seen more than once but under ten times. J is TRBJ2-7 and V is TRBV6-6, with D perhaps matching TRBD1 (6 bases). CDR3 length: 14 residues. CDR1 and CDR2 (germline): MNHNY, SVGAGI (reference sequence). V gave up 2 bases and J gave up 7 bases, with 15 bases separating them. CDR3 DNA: TGTGCCAGCAGTTACCAGGACAGCCTAAGGGAGCAGTACTTC. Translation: CASSYQDSLREQYF.

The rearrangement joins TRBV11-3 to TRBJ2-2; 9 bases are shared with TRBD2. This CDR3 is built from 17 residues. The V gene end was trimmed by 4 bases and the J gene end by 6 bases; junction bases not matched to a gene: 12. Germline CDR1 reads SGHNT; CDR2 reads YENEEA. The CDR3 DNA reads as TGTGCCAGCAGCTCCGAATTGGCGGGAGGGCCCGCCGGGGAGCTGTTTTTT. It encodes CASSSELAGGPAGELFF.

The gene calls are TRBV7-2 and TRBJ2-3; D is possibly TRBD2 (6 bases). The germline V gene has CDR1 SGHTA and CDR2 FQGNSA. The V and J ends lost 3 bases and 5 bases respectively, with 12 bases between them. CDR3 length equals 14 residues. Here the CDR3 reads CASSFGGMRDTQYF. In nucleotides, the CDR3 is TGTGCCAGCAGCTTTGGGGGGATGAGAGATACGCAGTATTTT.

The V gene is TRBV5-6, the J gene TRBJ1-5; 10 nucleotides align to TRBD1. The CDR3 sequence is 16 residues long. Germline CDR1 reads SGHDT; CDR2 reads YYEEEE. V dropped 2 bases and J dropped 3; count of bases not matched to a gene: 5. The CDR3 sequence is CASSFAGQGSNQPQHF. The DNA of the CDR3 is TGTGCCAGCAGCTTCGCGGGACAGGGGTCCAATCAGCCCCAGCATTTT.

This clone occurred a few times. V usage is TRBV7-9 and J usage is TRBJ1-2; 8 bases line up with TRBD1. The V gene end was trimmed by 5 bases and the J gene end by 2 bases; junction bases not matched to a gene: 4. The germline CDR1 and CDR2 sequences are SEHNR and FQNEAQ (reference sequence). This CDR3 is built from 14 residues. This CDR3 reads CASSPRTGNYGYTF. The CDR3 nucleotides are TGTGCCAGCAGCCCCCGGACAGGGAACTATGGCTACACCTTC.

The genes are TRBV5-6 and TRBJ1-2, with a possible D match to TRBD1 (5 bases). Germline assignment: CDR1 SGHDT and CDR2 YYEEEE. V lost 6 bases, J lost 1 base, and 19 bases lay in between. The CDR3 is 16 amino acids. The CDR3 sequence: CASTIPGRGLNYGYTF. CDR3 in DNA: TGTGCCAGCACCATCCCGGGTAGGGGACTTAACTATGGCTACACCTTC.

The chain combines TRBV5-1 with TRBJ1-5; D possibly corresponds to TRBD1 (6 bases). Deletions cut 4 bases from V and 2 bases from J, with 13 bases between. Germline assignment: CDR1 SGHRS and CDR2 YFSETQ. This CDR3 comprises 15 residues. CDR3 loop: CASSPTGFGNQPQHF. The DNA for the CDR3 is TGCGCCAGCAGCCCTACAGGGTTTGGCAATCAGCCCCAGCATTTT.

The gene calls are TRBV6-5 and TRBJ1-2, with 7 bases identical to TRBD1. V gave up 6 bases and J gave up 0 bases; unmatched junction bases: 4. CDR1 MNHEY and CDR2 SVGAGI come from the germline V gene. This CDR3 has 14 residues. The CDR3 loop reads CASSGTAANYGYTF. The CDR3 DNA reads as TGTGCCAGCAGCGGGACAGCCGCTAACTATGGCTACACCTTC.

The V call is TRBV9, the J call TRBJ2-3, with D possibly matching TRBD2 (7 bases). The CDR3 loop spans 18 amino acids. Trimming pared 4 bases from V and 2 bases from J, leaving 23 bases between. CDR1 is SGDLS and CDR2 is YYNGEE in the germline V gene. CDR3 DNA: TGTGCCAGCAGCCCGAAGGGGGGGCGAGGGGCCTACACAGATACGCAGTATTTT. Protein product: CASSPKGGRGAYTDTQYF.

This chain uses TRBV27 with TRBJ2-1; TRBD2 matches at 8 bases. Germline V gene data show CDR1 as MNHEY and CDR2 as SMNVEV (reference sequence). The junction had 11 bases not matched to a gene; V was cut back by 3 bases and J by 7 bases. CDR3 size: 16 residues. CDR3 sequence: CASSFTQRTSRNEQFF. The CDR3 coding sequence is TGTGCCAGCAGTTTTACCCAAAGGACTAGCAGAAATGAGCAGTTCTTC.

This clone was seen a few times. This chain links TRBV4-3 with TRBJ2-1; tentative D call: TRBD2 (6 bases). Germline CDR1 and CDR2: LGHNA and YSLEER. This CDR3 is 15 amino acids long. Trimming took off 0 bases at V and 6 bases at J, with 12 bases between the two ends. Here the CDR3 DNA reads TGCGCCAGCAGCCAAGAGGCGAGACTAGTCAATGAGCAGTTCTTC. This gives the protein CASSQEARLVNEQFF.

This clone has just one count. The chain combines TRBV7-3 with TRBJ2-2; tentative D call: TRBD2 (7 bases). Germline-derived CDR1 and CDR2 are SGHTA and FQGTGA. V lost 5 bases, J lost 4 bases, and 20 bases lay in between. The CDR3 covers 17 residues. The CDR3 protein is CASSPFGGGAFTGELFF. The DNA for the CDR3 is TGTGCCAGCAGCCCGTTTGGAGGGGGGGCCTTCACCGGGGAGCTGTTTTTT.

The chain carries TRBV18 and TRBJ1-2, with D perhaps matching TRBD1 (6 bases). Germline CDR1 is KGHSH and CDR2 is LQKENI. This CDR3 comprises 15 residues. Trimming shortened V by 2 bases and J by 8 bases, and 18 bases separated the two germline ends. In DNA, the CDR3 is TGTGCCAGCTCACCATCTACAGGGACCTACGGCGGCTACACCTTC. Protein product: CASSPSTGTYGGYTF. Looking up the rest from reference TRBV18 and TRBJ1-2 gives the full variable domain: NAGVMQNPRHLVRRRGQEARLRCSPMKGHSHVYWYRQLPEEGLKFMVYLQKENIIDESGMPKERFSAEFPKEGPSILRIQQVVRGDSAAYFCASSPSTGTYGGYTFGSGTRLTVV.

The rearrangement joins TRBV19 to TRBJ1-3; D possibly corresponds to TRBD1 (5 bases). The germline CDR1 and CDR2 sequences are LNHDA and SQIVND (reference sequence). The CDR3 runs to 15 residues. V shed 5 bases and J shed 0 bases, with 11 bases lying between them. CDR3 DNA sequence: TGTGCCAGTAGTGTCTGGGGCCACTCTGGAAACACCATATATTTT. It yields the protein CASSVWGHSGNTIYF.

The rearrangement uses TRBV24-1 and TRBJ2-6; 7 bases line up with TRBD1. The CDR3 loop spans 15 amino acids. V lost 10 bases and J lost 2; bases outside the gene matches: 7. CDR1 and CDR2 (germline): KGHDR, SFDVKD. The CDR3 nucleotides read TGTGCCACAACGAAAGACAGGGCTGGGGCCAACGTCCTGACTTTC. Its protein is CATTKDRAGANVLTF.

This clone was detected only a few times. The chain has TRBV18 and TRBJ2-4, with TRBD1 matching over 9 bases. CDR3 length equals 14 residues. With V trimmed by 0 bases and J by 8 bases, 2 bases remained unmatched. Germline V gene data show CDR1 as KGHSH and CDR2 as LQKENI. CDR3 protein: CASSPPGQGDIQYF. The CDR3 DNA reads TGTGCCAGCTCACCACCGGGACAGGGCGACATTCAGTACTTC. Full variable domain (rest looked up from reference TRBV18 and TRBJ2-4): NAGVMQNPRHLVRRRGQEARLRCSPMKGHSHVYWYRQLPEEGLKFMVYLQKENIIDESGMPKERFSAEFPKEGPSILRIQQVVRGDSAAYFCASSPPGQGDIQYFGAGTRLSVL.

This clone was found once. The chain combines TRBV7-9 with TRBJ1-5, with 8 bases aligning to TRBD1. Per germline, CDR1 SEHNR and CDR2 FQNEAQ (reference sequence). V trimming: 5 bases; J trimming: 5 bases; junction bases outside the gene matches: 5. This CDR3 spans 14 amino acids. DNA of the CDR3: TGTGCCAGCAGCATCCAGGGGGCGGATCAGCCCCAGCATTTT. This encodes CASSIQGADQPQHF.

CDR3 bases: TGTGCCAGTAGTAAAGGCAGGCAGGGGGCAAGTGAAGCTTTCTTT. Amino acid sequence: CASSKGRQGASEAFF. V gene TRBV19 combines with J gene TRBJ1-1, with 8 bases fitting TRBD1. The CDR3 is 15 residues long. Germline V gene sequence: CDR1 LNHDA, CDR2 SQIVND (reference sequence). With 4 bases clipped from V and 7 bases from J, the junction kept 11 bases outside the gene matches.